This TCR beta chain was obtained from a study of tumor-infiltrating lymphocytes in localized non-small cell lung cancer (dated by TCRdb to the early 2020s). Concerning the study at large: Patients whose samples were collected after neoadjuvant chemotherapy, as well as both smokers and never-smokers and several histologies, were included in the cohort. The same patients underwent several integrated assays, with TCR sequencing performed together with flow cytometry, multiplex immunofluorescence, RNA-seq, exome sequencing and proteomics. The overall ICON cohort was composed of over a hundred surgical patients with localized non-small cell lung cancer whose tumors were resected. The paired tumor versus uninvolved lung comparison of immunoSEQ T-cell fraction included roughly 54 patients. Resected tumor tissue and uninvolved lung tissue described as non-adjacent to the tumor were contributed by each patient, with both tissues obtained from the same patient.

As concerns this clone: What antigen it recognizes has not been identified. Nothing much larger sits one base from this clone, and base qualities are not available.

The T-cell fraction in tumor and uninvolved lung tissue was provided by TCR sequencing with the immunoSEQ assay. The paper's data handling went like this. In the survival analysis, patients were divided into a high T-cell fraction group (upper tertile) and a low T-cell fraction group (lower two tertiles), and the two groups were compared using a log-rank test. A signed-rank test was used to check for differences in T-cell fraction between paired tumor and uninvolved lung. The table comes from immuneACCESS by way of TCRdb, which keeps in-frame sequences with V and J called. Part of the clones is missing from these tables; in studies checked, under half for an unresolved V gene and the rest for unknown reasons. Clone size and the V and J calls come from that table; the DNA yielded D and trimming. The sample table shows over 7,000 clones, and roughly three quarters are seen once. Over 4.5% of the sample is taken by the ten largest.

Beyond this particular receptor, the publication reports: Different pieces of the same tissue were used for different assays, so technical variation could not be separated from intratumor heterogeneity. Since assay coverage differed from patient to patient depending on how much tissue was available, TCR sequencing was done for only a subset of the cohort. TCRbeta sequencing supported higher T cell infiltration in tumors than in uninvolved lung tissue, consistent with immunofluorescence CD3 counts. TCR-derived T-cell fraction did not differ between the flow cytometry-defined immunotypes IM1 (good prognosis) and IM2 (poor prognosis).

Patient enrollment in ICON started in the first half of 2016, and the final patient was enrolled in the second half of 2018. In a subcohort of 60 to 85 patients, fresh tumor and matched uninvolved tissue were collected for in-depth immune analyses, with TCR sequencing among those analyses. DNA for TCR sequencing was isolated from bulk tissue, and no cell sorting was done. The germline V gene (reference sequence) sets CDR1 to LNHDA and CDR2 to SQIVND. The CDR3 starts with the cysteine, ends with the phenylalanine, and has 14 residues. The kept DNA is CDR3 alone, 42 bases in frame from the first base. V lost 2 bases and J lost 5 bases; the stretch between them is 12 bases long.

This sequence uses TRBV19 and TRBJ1-1; a tentative D match to TRBD1 spans 6 bases. This TCR derives from a human donor with non-small cell lung cancer. Sequenced input: uninvolved lung tissue not adjacent to the tumor. The CDR3 reads CASSISRGGTEAFF. The nucleotide sequence is given as TGTGCCAGTAGTATATCCAGGGGCGGAACTGAAGCTTTCTTT. Joined to the reference TRBV19 and TRBJ1-1 proteins, this CDR3 gives the full variable domain: DGGITQSPKYLFRKEGQNVTLSCEQNLNHDAMYWYRQDPGQGLRLIYYSQIVNDFQKGDIAEGYSVSREKKESFPLTVTSAQKNPTAFYLCASSISRGGTEAFFGQGTRLTVV.